The 24 T cell receptor beta chains below were found in one sample sequenced in a study of T cell responses to AZD1222 COVID-19 vaccine. Clones were read by immunoSEQ multiplex PCR, and TCRdb kept only the in-frame ones, dropping some. The sample gives 150,000 to 200,000 clones, 90% to 95% of which show up once; roughly 0.9% is in the top ten. Source: peripheral blood, taken on day 0 of AZD1222 vaccination. The receptors stem from an adult in good health.

The genes are TRBV4-2 and TRBJ2-5, with a weak D call TRBD2 (5 bases). Trimming stripped 0 bases from V and 0 bases from J, with 11 bases between. The CDR3 is made up of 16 amino acids. The germline gives CDR1 LGHNA, CDR2 YNFKEQ. The CDR3 DNA is TGTGCCAGCAGCCAAGAAGGATCGGGGAACCAAGAGACCCAGTACTTC. Translated: CASSQEGSGNQETQYF.

This sequence joins TRBV6-6 and TRBJ1-6; the match to TRBD1 covers 9 bases. This CDR3 has 15 residues. V trimming: 6 bases; J trimming: 8 bases; junction bases outside the gene matches: 8. Germline V gene sequence: CDR1 MNHNY, CDR2 SVGAGI (reference sequence). CDR3 nucleotides: TGTGCCAGCAGGGGAGCTGGGACAGGGTATTCACCCCTCCACTTT. Its protein is CASRGAGTGYSPLHF.

The rearrangement links TRBV10-3 to TRBJ1-5; 9 bases match TRBD1. V lost 6 bases and J lost 2; bases outside the gene matches: 8. Per germline, CDR1 ENHRY and CDR2 SYGVKD. The length of the CDR3 is 16 residues. CDR3 amino acids: CAISDRGIQGNQPQHF. The CDR3 nucleotides are TGTGCCATCAGCGACAGGGGGATCCAGGGCAATCAGCCCCAGCATTTT.

This chain uses TRBV18 with TRBJ1-5, with 7 bases matching TRBD1. Germline loops: CDR1 KGHSH, CDR2 LQKENI. The CDR3 is 16 residues long. J gave up 6 bases and V 2 bases, and 10 bases lay outside the gene matches. As DNA, the CDR3 is TGTGCCAGCTCACCAAAGCTGCTGACAGGGATTCAGCCCCAGCATTTT. It codes for CASSPKLLTGIQPQHF.

This clone showed up just once. The CDR3 here is CASREDGRTEANYGYTF. CDR3 nucleotide sequence: TGTGCCAGCAGAGAGGACGGGAGGACCGAAGCTAACTATGGCTACACCTTC. The rearrangement joins TRBV9 to TRBJ1-2; D is undetermined. The CDR3 totals 17 residues. V was pared by 5 bases and J by 0 bases, with 20 bases between. Per germline, CDR1 SGDLS and CDR2 YYNGEE.

The gene calls are TRBV9 and TRBJ1-1, with a tentative D call TRBD1 (5 bases). This CDR3 region has 16 residues. V shed 2 bases and J shed 1 base, with 15 bases lying between them. Germline CDR1 reads SGDLS; CDR2 reads YYNGEE. The CDR3 DNA reads as TGTGCCAGCAGCGTGATCGGGGCCTTAGGGAACACTGAAGCTTTCTTT. Protein sequence: CASSVIGALGNTEAFF.

This clone was counted a single time. The rearrangement uses TRBV19 and TRBJ1-1; 9 nucleotides line up with TRBD1. Germline V CDR1 and CDR2: LNHDA, SQIVND (reference sequence). Unmatched junction bases numbered 6, after V lost 7 bases and J lost 3 bases. CDR3 length equals 14 residues. Written as DNA, the CDR3 is TGTGCCAGTAATCGGGACAGGGACGACACTGAAGCTTTCTTT. Translation: CASNRDRDDTEAFF.

This chain connects TRBV28 to TRBJ1-5, with no clear D. Trimming cost V 8 bases and J 2 bases, with 10 bases left between them. The CDR3 extends over 13 amino acids. Germline V gene lookup returns CDR1 MDHEN and CDR2 SYDVKM. DNA for the CDR3: TGTGCCAGCGAAGCGTTTCGCAATCAGCCCCAGCATTTT. Encoded protein: CASEAFRNQPQHF.

The rearrangement uses TRBV6-5 and TRBJ1-1, with D perhaps TRBD1 (5 bases). The CDR3 loop spans 15 amino acids. Deletions cut 0 bases from V and 0 bases from J, with 8 bases between. Germline CDR1 and CDR2: MNHEY and SVGAGI. CDR3 in amino acids: CASSYSLGVNTEAFF. For the CDR3, the DNA is TGTGCCAGCAGTTACTCGTTGGGGGTGAACACTGAAGCTTTCTTT.

This chain joins TRBV2 and TRBJ1-3; unclear D gene. Germline CDR1 and CDR2: SNHLY and FYNNEI. Trimming cost V 4 bases and J 0 bases, with 10 bases left between them. CDR3 size: 15 residues. The CDR3 DNA follows: TGTGCCAGCAGTGGGCAAGGTTTCTCTGGAAACACCATATATTTT. Protein product: CASSGQGFSGNTIYF.

The chain joins TRBV10-3 to TRBJ1-1, with TRBD1 matching 10 bases. V lost 6 bases, J lost 6 bases, and 7 bases stayed unmatched. CDR1 and CDR2 from the germline V gene are ENHRY and SYGVKD. CDR3 length: 14 amino acids. CDR3 in amino acids: CAIRGDRGIAEAFF. The DNA of the CDR3 is TGTGCCATCAGGGGGGACAGGGGTATTGCTGAAGCTTTCTTT.

The CDR3 DNA follows: TGTGCCAGCAGGGGCGGGGCAGACCGGGGGCCCCAGCATTTT. It encodes CASRGGADRGPQHF. The chain employs TRBV6-5 and TRBJ1-5; D might be TRBD1 (5 bases). The germline V gene has CDR1 MNHEY and CDR2 SVGAGI. V dropped 6 bases and J dropped 9 bases, with 18 bases sitting between them. The CDR3 covers 14 residues.

V is TRBV12-1 and J is TRBJ1-2. TRBV12-1 is noted as a pseudogene. The CDR3 length is 14 residues. CDR3 residues: CASSFVLLRVGYTF. DNA of the CDR3: TGTGCCAGCAGCTTTGTACTGCTCAGAGTTGGCTACACCTTC.

The J gene is TRBJ1-1, the V gene TRBV18; 9 bases fit TRBD1. Germline V gene data show CDR1 as KGHSH and CDR2 as LQKENI. CDR3 length: 19 residues. The V gene end was trimmed by 2 bases and the J gene end by 2 bases; junction bases not matched to a gene: 15. The CDR3 region is CASSPFKPGTGKLNTEAFF. CDR3 nucleotide sequence: TGTGCCAGCTCACCATTCAAACCCGGGACAGGGAAACTAAACACTGAAGCTTTCTTT.

The V gene is TRBV10-3, the J gene TRBJ1-3; 10 bases map to TRBD1. The CDR3 covers 16 residues. The trim removed 5 bases at V and 0 bases at J, leaving 4 bases unmatched. Per germline, CDR1 ENHRY and CDR2 SYGVKD. The CDR3 bases are TGTGCCATCAGTAGACAGGGGGCCAACTCTGGAAACACCATATATTTT. Translation: CAISRQGANSGNTIYF.

The chain couples TRBV10-3 to TRBJ1-5; the D is unclear. Germline lookup yields CDR1 ENHRY and CDR2 SYGVKD. The CDR3 runs to 15 residues. V lost 6 bases and J 4 bases, leaving 16 bases between the germline ends. The CDR3 region has the DNA TGTGCCATCAGGGTTGGACCGAGTAAAAATCAGCCCCAGCATTTT. Amino acid sequence: CAIRVGPSKNQPQHF.

The genes are TRBV20-1 and TRBJ2-3; D is unresolved. The germline CDR1 and CDR2 sequences are DFQATT and SNEGSKA (reference sequence). V dropped 5 bases and J dropped 0 bases, with 3 bases sitting between them. This CDR3 region has 11 residues. CDR3 amino acids: CSASSTDTQYF. The CDR3, as DNA: TGCAGTGCTTCCAGCACAGATACGCAGTATTTT.

This chain uses TRBV15 with TRBJ2-1, with a tentative D call TRBD1 (5 bases). Germline V lookup: CDR1 LNHNV, CDR2 YYDKDF (reference sequence). The CDR3 has 13 residues. Trimming removed 8 bases at V and 2 bases at J, with 10 bases between. This CDR3 is CATQGRAYNEQFF. The CDR3 DNA follows: TGTGCCACCCAGGGTAGGGCCTACAATGAGCAGTTCTTC.

V gene TRBV5-4 combines with J gene TRBJ2-5, with D possibly TRBD1 on 5 matching bases. V dropped 5 bases and J dropped 2 bases, with 16 bases sitting between them. CDR1 and CDR2 from the germline V gene are SGHNT and YYREEE (reference sequence). This CDR3 has 15 amino acids. CDR3 DNA: TGTGCCAGCAGTTCAAATAGGGGTAAACAAGAGACCCAGTACTTC. Translation gives CASSSNRGKQETQYF.

This rearrangement joins TRBV29-1 to TRBJ1-2; D may be TRBD1 (6 bases). This CDR3 has 13 residues. V was trimmed by 0 bases and J by 5 bases, leaving 10 bases between them. From germline, CDR1 is SQVTM and CDR2 ANQGSEA. The CDR3 DNA reads as TGCAGCGTTGAAGACAGGGGAGGATATGGCTACACCTTC. Protein: CSVEDRGGYGYTF.

CDR3 nucleotide sequence: TGTGCCAGCAGTCATTCTTGGGGGCTGGGGGAGACCCAGTACTTC. Translation gives CASSHSWGLGETQYF. This rearrangement joins TRBV6-5 to TRBJ2-5; tentative D call: TRBD1 (6 bases). This CDR3 is 15 amino acids long. V was pared by 5 bases and J by 5 bases, with 18 bases between. Germline assignment: CDR1 MNHEY and CDR2 SVGAGI.

V usage is TRBV30 and J usage is TRBJ1-2; no definite D call. Between the trimmed V and J ends, which lost 0 bases and 4 bases, there was a span of 12 bases. This CDR3 is built from 14 residues. Germline V gene data show CDR1 as GTSNPN and CDR2 as SVGIG (reference sequence). CDR3 residues: CAWSVPGRFYGYTF. CDR3 DNA: TGTGCCTGGAGTGTACCGGGTCGTTTCTATGGCTACACCTTC.

J is TRBJ1-4 and V is TRBV2; 12 bases align to TRBD1. Losses at the gene ends were 9 bases for V and 2 bases for J; bases not matched to a gene: 4. The CDR3 sequence is 15 residues long. Germline V lookup: CDR1 SNHLY, CDR2 FYNNEI. Here the CDR3 DNA reads TGTGCCAGTGGGACAGGGGGCGCGACTAATGAAAAACTGTTTTTT. The encoded protein is CASGTGGATNEKLFF.

The V call is TRBV4-2, the J call TRBJ1-2; possible D gene TRBD1, 6 bases. Germline-derived CDR1 and CDR2 are LGHNA and YNFKEQ. The CDR3 loop spans 14 amino acids. V was clipped by 1 base and J by 6 bases, with 12 bases between them. The CDR3 DNA follows: TGTGCCAGCAGCCAAGTTGAGGGGGTTCATGGCTACACCTTC. Translated, it gives CASSQVEGVHGYTF.